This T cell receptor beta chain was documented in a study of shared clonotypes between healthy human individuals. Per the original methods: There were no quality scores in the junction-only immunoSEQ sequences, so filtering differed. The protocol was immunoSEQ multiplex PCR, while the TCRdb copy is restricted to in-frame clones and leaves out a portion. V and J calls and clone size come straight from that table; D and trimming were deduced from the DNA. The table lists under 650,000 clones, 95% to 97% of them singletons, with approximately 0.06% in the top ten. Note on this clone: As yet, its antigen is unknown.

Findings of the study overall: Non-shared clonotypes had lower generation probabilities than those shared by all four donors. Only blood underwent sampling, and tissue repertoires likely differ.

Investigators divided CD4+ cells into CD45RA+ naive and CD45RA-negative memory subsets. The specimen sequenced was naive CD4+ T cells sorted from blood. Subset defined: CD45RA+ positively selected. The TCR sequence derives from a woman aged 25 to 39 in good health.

Here the CDR3 DNA reads TGTGCCAGCAGTGGCACCGTGAACACTGAAGCTTTCTTT. Translation: CASSGTVNTEAFF. This chain links TRBV25-1 with TRBJ1-1; D is ambiguous. V lost 4 bases and J lost 0, with 6 bases in between. The CDR3 is made up of 13 amino acids. Germline loops: CDR1 MGHDK, CDR2 SYGVNS. The whole variable domain, remainder taken from reference TRBV25-1 and TRBJ1-1, is EADIYQTPRYLVIGTGKKITLECSQTMGHDKMYWYQQDPGMELHLIHYSYGVNSTEKGDLSSESTVSRIRTEHFPLTLESARPSHTSQYLCASSGTVNTEAFFGQGTRLTVV.